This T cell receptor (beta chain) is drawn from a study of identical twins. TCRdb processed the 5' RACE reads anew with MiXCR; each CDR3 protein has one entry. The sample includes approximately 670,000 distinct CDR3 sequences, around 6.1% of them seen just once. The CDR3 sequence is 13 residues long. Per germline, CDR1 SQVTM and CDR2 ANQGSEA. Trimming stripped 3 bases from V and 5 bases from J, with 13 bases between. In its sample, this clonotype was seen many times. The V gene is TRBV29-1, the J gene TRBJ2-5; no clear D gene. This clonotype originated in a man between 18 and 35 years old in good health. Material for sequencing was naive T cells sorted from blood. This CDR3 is CSVDRSERETQYF. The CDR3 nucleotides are TGCAGCGTTGATCGGTCAGAGAGGGAGACCCAGTACTTC.